What follows is one TCR beta chain and its context. PCR involved 60 Vbeta and 13 Jbeta primers. Using immunoSEQ multiplex PCR, the repertoire was profiled, and TCRdb retains in-frame clones only, with some absent. The data hold some 190,000 clones, with roughly four fifths observed a single time. These data belong to a study of cytomegalovirus exposure and HLA in healthy donors. Study summary: Under 85% of some 390 genotyped donors fell in the Caucasian-associated ancestry cluster.

The CDR3 is 13 amino acids. CDR1 and CDR2 from the germline V gene are MNHNY and SVGAGI (reference sequence). Trimming left V 6 bases short and J 4 bases short, with 10 bases between. Sequencing used PBMCs. V is TRBV6-6 and J is TRBJ1-3; tentatively, D is TRBD1 (6 bases). This clonotype originated in a middle-aged man in good health and CMV-seropositive. CDR3 amino acids: CASREGHGNTIYF. CDR3 DNA sequence: TGTGCCAGCAGAGAGGGACACGGAAACACCATATATTTT.